This T cell receptor beta chain was profiled in a study of neoadjuvant nivolumab and ipilimumab in lung cancer. Regarding the study as a whole: TCR richness and clonality were higher in tumors than adjacent uninvolved lung.

Points on this clone: Its antigen is unknown.

Per germline, CDR1 MNHEY and CDR2 SVGAGI. The CDR3 is made up of 15 amino acids. Trimming pared 6 bases from V and 2 bases from J, leaving 11 bases between. Profiling relied on immunoSEQ multiplex PCR, and the TCRdb table lists in-frame clones only, not all of them. The sample holds more than 25,000 clones, about 78% seen once. This clonotype was sampled from an adult with non-small cell lung cancer. The gene calls are TRBV6-5 and TRBJ2-6; weak D call: TRBD2 (6 bases). The material sequenced was tumor tissue, taken after neoadjuvant nivolumab, alone or with ipilimumab, at or shortly before surgery. The CDR3 loop is CASRPTGAGANVLTF. CDR3 sequence (DNA): TGTGCCAGCAGGCCCACGGGAGCTGGGGCCAACGTCCTGACTTTC.